This T cell receptor (beta chain) was sequenced in a study of T cell responses to AZD1222 COVID-19 vaccine. The data were produced by immunoSEQ multiplex PCR, yet TCRdb's version contains in-frame clones alone and is incomplete. The sample has 90,000 to 130,000 clones; over 85% are singletons. V dropped 5 bases and J dropped 2 bases, with 10 bases sitting between them. The CDR3 is 15 residues long. Germline V gene sequence: CDR1 SGHTA, CDR2 FQGNSA. The chain is built from TRBV7-2 and TRBJ2-6; TRBD1 is a possible D gene (6 bases). Source: peripheral blood, taken 28 days after the second AZD1222 dose. This receptor was obtained from an adult who received the AZD1222 COVID-19 vaccine. The CDR3 here is CASSQQGPGANVLTF. CDR3 DNA: TGTGCCAGCAGCCAACAGGGACCTGGGGCCAACGTCCTGACTTTC.